These 20 T cell receptor beta chains were sequenced from one sample in a study of T-cell reconstitution after alpha-beta-depleted transplantation in children. A library of TCRbeta sequences, prepared with unique molecular identifiers, was generated. In TCRdb, the PCR reads were re-called with MiXCR into one record per CDR3 protein. The sample carries hundreds of thousands of distinct CDR3 sequences, more than 20% recorded once. The source material was PBMCs, mostly from graft donor cells, sampled 360 days after TCRalphabeta/CD19-depleted stem cell transplant. The receptors shown here come from a female patient aged 2-9 years who had a stem cell transplant for congenital amegakaryocytic thrombocytopenia, so the T cells may come from the graft donor.

This clonotype was seen more than once but under ten times. The V and J genes are TRBV20-1 and TRBJ2-1, with TRBD2 matching 8 bases. The CDR3 totals 16 residues. V lost 6 bases to trimming and J lost 3 bases; unmatched junction nucleotides: 13. Germline V gene lookup returns CDR1 DFQATT and CDR2 SNEGSKA (reference sequence). CDR3 in amino acids: CSAVNAGGGSYNEQFF. The DNA for the CDR3 is TGCAGTGCGGTAAACGCGGGCGGGGGGAGCTACAATGAGCAGTTCTTC.

V is TRBV4-3 and J is TRBJ1-2; the match to TRBD1 covers 7 bases. Per the germline V gene, CDR1 is LGHNA and CDR2 is YSLEER. This CDR3 region has 13 residues. V gave up 0 bases and J gave up 6 bases; unmatched junction bases: 1. The CDR3 DNA is TGCGCCAGCAGCCAAGAACAGGGGCATGGCTACACCTTC. Amino acids: CASSQEQGHGYTF.

In this sample, this clonotype turned up a few times. The chain carries TRBV4-3 and TRBJ1-1, with 11 bases aligning to TRBD1. This CDR3 spans 16 amino acids. Germline CDR1 reads LGHNA; CDR2 reads YSLEER. V lost 1 base to trimming and J lost 4 bases; unmatched junction nucleotides: 5. Here the CDR3 reads CASSQGTGGAGTEAFF. The CDR3 DNA sequence: TGCGCCAGCAGCCAAGGGACAGGGGGCGCGGGCACTGAAGCTTTCTTT.

This clonotype was seen a few times. CDR3 region: CASSRIGAETQYF. The CDR3 DNA follows: TGCGCCAGCAGCCGGATAGGCGCGGAGACCCAGTACTTC. The rearrangement uses TRBV5-1 and TRBJ2-5, with unresolved D. The ends were cut back, 4 bases at V and 5 bases at J, with 12 bases in the middle. This CDR3 comprises 13 residues. Germline CDR1 reads SGHRS; CDR2 reads YFSETQ.

The rearrangement links TRBV7-9 to TRBJ1-5, with TRBD1 matching 8 bases. CDR3 length: 15 residues. V was pared by 4 bases and J by 4 bases, with 6 bases of the junction left unmatched. Germline V lookup: CDR1 SEHNR, CDR2 FQNEAQ (reference sequence). CDR3 in amino acids: CASSSSGTGNQPQHF. In nucleotides, the CDR3 is TGTGCCAGCAGCTCGTCCGGGACAGGAAATCAGCCCCAGCATTTT. The whole variable domain, filled in from reference TRBV7-9 and TRBJ1-5, reads DTGVSQNPRHKITKRGQNVTFRCDPISEHNRLYWYRQTLGQGPEFLTYFQNEAQLEKSRLLSDRFSAERPKGSFSTLEIQRTEQGDSAMYLCASSSSGTGNQPQHFGDGTRLSIL.

This clonotype appeared a few times. The chain uses TRBV27 and TRBJ2-7; 10 nucleotides agree with TRBD2. V shed 6 bases and J 6 bases; nucleotides not matched to a gene: 11. The germline gives CDR1 MNHEY, CDR2 SMNVEV (reference sequence). This CDR3 spans 15 amino acids. CDR3 region: CASRARIAGGREQYF. In DNA form, the CDR3 reads TGTGCCAGCAGGGCCCGAATAGCGGGGGGACGCGAGCAGTACTTC.

There are a few counts of this clonotype. The rearrangement uses TRBV18 and TRBJ2-1; D may correspond to TRBD1 or TRBD2 (6 bases each). The V end was cut by 0 bases, the J end by 9 bases, with 15 bases between. CDR1 and CDR2 from the germline V gene are KGHSH and LQKENI. The CDR3 spans 15 residues. CDR3 sequence (DNA): TGTGCCAGCTCACCACCGCGGAGGGGGTACGGTGAGCAGTTCTTC. Translating it yields CASSPPRRGYGEQFF.

This clonotype has more than one count but fewer than ten. The chain employs TRBV28 and TRBJ1-3, with a possible D match to TRBD1 (6 bases). The CDR3 spans 17 residues. Per the germline V gene, CDR1 is MDHEN and CDR2 is SYDVKM. Trimming removed 4 bases from V and 2 bases from J, with 18 bases in between. The CDR3 DNA is TGTGCCAGCAGTTCTTTATACAGGGTGCTGGCTGGAAACACCATATATTTT. It encodes CASSSLYRVLAGNTIYF.

This clonotype has at least ten counts. The chain couples TRBV2 to TRBJ2-1; possibly TRBD1 or TRBD2 for D (5 bases each). This CDR3 spans 16 amino acids. Germline-derived CDR1 and CDR2 are SNHLY and FYNNEI. Trimming stripped 1 base from V and 12 bases from J, with 22 bases between. The CDR3 DNA reads as TGTGCCAGCAGTGAAGACCGGGGCTCCAAACGGTTTACGCAGTTCTTC. This gives the protein CASSEDRGSKRFTQFF.

This chain uses TRBV12-3 or TRBV12-4 with TRBJ2-7; tentative D call: TRBD2 (6 bases). The CDR3 extends over 14 amino acids. The V end lost 4 bases, the J end lost 2 bases, and 12 bases lay between the germline ends. The CDR3 protein is CASSYRRATYEQYF. As DNA, the CDR3 is TGTGCCAGCAGTTATCGGAGGGCGACCTACGAGCAGTACTTC.

The chain combines TRBV14 with TRBJ2-1, with 7 bases aligning to TRBD2. This CDR3 is built from 15 residues. V dropped 0 bases and J dropped 10; count of bases not matched to a gene: 9. Germline CDR1 is SGHDN and CDR2 is FVKESK. CDR3 DNA sequence: TGTGCCAGCAGCCAAGATGCTGGACTAGTAATAGAGCAGTTCTTC. Amino acids: CASSQDAGLVIEQFF.

This clonotype was found a few times. The chain couples TRBV28 to TRBJ1-6; 7 nucleotides align to TRBD1. The germline V gene encodes CDR1 MDHEN and CDR2 SYDVKM. The CDR3 extends over 14 amino acids. DNA of the CDR3: TGTGTGTGCCGACCGACAGGGAAGAATTCACCCCTCCACTTT. Translation: CVCRPTGKNSPLHF.

The chain uses TRBV29-1 and TRBJ2-5, with D perhaps assigned TRBD1 or TRBD2 (5 bases each). CDR1 SQVTM and CDR2 ANQGSEA come from the germline V gene. The CDR3 covers 14 residues. The V end lost 3 bases, the J end lost 5 bases, and 16 bases lay between the germline ends. CDR3 in amino acids: CSVDWGEGPETQYF. The CDR3 DNA reads TGCAGCGTTGATTGGGGTGAGGGGCCGGAGACCCAGTACTTC.

This clonotype was seen ten or more times. The CDR3 coding sequence is TGCGCCAGCACAGCCCAGCCAGCAACTAATGAAAAACTGTTTTTT. Translated: CASTAQPATNEKLFF. This chain uses TRBV5-1 with TRBJ1-4; no firm D call. Trimming cost V 6 bases and J 0 bases, with 12 bases left between them. Germline values: CDR1 SGHRS, CDR2 YFSETQ. CDR3 size: 15 residues.

The chain combines TRBV6-5 with TRBJ2-3; the D gene is possibly TRBD1 (6 bases). Germline CDR1 and CDR2: MNHEY and SVGAGI. V lost 4 bases and J 0 bases, leaving 14 bases between the germline ends. The CDR3 has 16 amino acids. This CDR3 is CASSSREGGSTDTQYF. CDR3 coding DNA: TGTGCCAGCAGTTCCCGGGAAGGGGGAAGCACAGATACGCAGTATTTT.

This clonotype was picked up many times. The chain combines TRBV5-1 with TRBJ2-1; 9 bases align to TRBD2. The trim removed 1 base at V and 10 bases at J, leaving 6 bases unmatched. Germline-derived CDR1 and CDR2 are SGHRS and YFSETQ. The CDR3 length is 14 residues. The CDR3 reads CASSLFPGLAEQFF. The CDR3 region has the DNA TGCGCCAGCAGCTTGTTTCCCGGACTAGCGGAGCAGTTCTTC.

This rearrangement joins TRBV6-1 to TRBJ2-5, with unresolved D. Germline CDR1 and CDR2: MNHNS and SASEGT. The CDR3 sequence is 13 residues long. Trimming shortened V by 1 base and J by 2 bases, and 5 bases separated the two germline ends. The CDR3 sequence is CASSEVEQETQYF. DNA for the CDR3: TGTGCCAGCAGTGAAGTGGAACAAGAGACCCAGTACTTC.

This clonotype was seen only a few times. J is TRBJ2-7 and V is TRBV4-1, with D perhaps being TRBD1 or TRBD2 (5 bases each). Trimming pared 0 bases from V and 3 bases from J, leaving 18 bases between. This CDR3 spans 17 amino acids. CDR1 is MGHRA, CDR2 YSYEKL, per germline. The CDR3 DNA reads TGCGCCAGCAGCCAAGAGACGGCGGCAGGGACGAACTACGAGCAGTACTTC. This gives the protein CASSQETAAGTNYEQYF.

This clonotype occurred many times. CDR3: CSVEGQSPGAFF. CDR3 DNA: TGCAGCGTTGAAGGACAGTCCCCTGGAGCTTTCTTT. V is TRBV29-1 and J is TRBJ1-1, with TRBD1 as a possible D gene (5 bases). The CDR3 spans 12 residues. The V gene lost 1 base and the J gene lost 10 bases, with 13 bases spanning the gap. Looked up from germline, CDR1 is SQVTM and CDR2 is ANQGSEA.

V is TRBV13 and J is TRBJ2-7; TRBD1 or TRBD2 may be the D gene (6 bases each). The CDR3 spans 15 residues. Trimming took 4 bases from V and 6 from J, leaving 19 bases between them. The germline V gene encodes CDR1 PRHDT and CDR2 FYEKMQ (reference sequence). CDR3 DNA sequence: TGTGCCAGCAGCTCAGCTTTCGGGGGCCCGAGCGAGCAGTACTTC. Protein: CASSSAFGGPSEQYF.